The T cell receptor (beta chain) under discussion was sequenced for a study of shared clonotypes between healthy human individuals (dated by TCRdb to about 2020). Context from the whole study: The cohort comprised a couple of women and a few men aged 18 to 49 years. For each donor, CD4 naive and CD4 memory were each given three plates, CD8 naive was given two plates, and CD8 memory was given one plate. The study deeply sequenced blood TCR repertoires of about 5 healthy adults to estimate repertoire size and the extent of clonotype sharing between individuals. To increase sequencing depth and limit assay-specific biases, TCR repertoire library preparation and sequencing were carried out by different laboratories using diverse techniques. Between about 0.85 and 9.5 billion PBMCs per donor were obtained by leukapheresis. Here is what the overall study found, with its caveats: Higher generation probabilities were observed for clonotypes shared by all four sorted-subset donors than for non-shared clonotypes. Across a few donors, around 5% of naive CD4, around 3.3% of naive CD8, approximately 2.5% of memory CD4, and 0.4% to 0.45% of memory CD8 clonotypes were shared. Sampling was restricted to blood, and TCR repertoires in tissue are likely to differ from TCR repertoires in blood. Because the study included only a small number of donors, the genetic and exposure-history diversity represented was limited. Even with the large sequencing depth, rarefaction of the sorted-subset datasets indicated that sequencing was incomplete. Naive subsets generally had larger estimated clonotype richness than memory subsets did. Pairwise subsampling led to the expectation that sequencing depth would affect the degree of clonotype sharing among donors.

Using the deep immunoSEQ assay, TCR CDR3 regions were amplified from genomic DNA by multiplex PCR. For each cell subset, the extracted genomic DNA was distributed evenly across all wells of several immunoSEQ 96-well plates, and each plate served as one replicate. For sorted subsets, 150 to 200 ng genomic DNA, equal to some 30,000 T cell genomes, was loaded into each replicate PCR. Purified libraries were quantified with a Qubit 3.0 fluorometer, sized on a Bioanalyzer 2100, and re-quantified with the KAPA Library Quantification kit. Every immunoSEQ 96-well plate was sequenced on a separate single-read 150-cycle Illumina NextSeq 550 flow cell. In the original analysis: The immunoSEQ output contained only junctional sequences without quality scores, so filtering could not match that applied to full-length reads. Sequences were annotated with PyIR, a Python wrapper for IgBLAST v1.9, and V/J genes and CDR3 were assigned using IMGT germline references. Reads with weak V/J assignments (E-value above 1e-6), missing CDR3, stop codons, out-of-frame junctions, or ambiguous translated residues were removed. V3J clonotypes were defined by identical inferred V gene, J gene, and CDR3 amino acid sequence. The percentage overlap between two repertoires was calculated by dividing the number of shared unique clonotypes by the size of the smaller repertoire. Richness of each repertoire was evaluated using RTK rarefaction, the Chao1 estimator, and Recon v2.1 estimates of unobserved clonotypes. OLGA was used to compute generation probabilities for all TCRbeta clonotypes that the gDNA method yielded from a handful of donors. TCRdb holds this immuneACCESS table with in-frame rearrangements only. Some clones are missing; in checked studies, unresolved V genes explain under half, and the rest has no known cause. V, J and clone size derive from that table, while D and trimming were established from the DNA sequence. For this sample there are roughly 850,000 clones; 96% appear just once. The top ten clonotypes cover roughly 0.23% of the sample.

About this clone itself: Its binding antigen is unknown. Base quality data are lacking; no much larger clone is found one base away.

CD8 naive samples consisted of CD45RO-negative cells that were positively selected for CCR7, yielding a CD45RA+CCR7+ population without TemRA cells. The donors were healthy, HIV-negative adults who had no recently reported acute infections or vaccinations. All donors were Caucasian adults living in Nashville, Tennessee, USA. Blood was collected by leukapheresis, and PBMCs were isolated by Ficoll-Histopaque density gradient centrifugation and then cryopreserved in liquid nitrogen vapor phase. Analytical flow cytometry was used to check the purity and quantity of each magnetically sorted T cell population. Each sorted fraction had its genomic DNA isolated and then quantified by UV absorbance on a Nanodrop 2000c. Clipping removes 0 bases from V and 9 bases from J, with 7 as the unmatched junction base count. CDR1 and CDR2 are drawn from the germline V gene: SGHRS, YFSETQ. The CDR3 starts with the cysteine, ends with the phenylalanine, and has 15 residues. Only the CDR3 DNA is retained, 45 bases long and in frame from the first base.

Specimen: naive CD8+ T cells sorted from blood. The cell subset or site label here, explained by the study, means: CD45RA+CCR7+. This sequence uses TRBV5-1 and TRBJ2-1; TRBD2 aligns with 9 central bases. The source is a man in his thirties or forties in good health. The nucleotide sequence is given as TGCGCCAGCAGCTTGGAAGGCGGGAGGGCATTTGAGCAGTTCTTC. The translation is CASSLEGGRAFEQFF.